The present T cell receptor (beta chain) was sequenced within a study of blood T cell repertoires in COVID-19. Study information: COVID-19 samples from acute and convalescent phases originated in the United States, Italy and Spain. In each case, the material was cDNA or gDNA derived from T cells, B-cell-depleted T cells, or PBMCs.

The authors' processing: It was from reference gene primer amplification that nucleated cell counts were estimated. Sequenced by immunoSEQ multiplex PCR; TCRdb stores in-frame clones only, minus some. Clonal size and the V and J genes are those of that table, whereas D and trimming came from the DNA. The repertoire consists of 360,000 or so clones, with roughly 89% occurring once and the leading ten covering less than 2%. V dropped 1 base and J dropped 3; count of bases not matched to a gene: 5. Germline V gene data show CDR1 as LNHDA and CDR2 as SQIVND (reference sequence). The CDR3 consists of 15 residues.

The specimen sequenced was PBMCs or T cells enriched from blood (not recorded which). This TCR derives from a woman in her twenties or thirties who had recovered from COVID-19. The gene calls are TRBV19 and TRBJ1-1; 7 bases agree with TRBD1. Here the CDR3 DNA reads TGTGCCAGTAGTATAGGGTCCACAGGGGACACTGAAGCTTTCTTT. Amino acid sequence: CASSIGSTGDTEAFF.